Listed below are T cell receptor beta chains from one sample, sequenced in a study of blood T cell repertoires in COVID-19. Profiled with immunoSEQ multiplex PCR; TCRdb holds only in-frame clones, not every one. Among about 130,000 clones, 75% to 90% were seen once, and the ten largest hold under 20%. Sample: PBMCs or T cells enriched from blood (not recorded which). The receptor source for this set is a man aged 25 to 40 who had recovered from COVID-19. Both conserved end residues are part of each CDR3. Fields, in order: D gene, J gene, V gene, clone size, CDR3 DNA, CDR3 protein. A D gene is named only where the DNA matches it firmly. Size values are once, few and many counts, or a class for expanded clones, and some rows have none.

D gene: .
J gene: TRBJ2-5
V gene: TRBV7-2
clone size: .
CDR3 DNA: TGTGCCAGCAGCTTAGAGAGGGAGACCCAGTACTTC
CDR3 protein: CASSLERETQYF

D gene: TRBD1
J gene: TRBJ1-5
V gene: TRBV19
clone size: .
CDR3 DNA: TGTGCCAGTAGTACCCAGGGGGAAGTCTATAGCAATCAGCCCCAGCATTTT
CDR3 protein: CASSTQGEVYSNQPQHF

D gene: .
J gene: TRBJ1-2
V gene: TRBV2
clone size: .
CDR3 DNA: TGTGCCAGCAGTGAAGCGGGGGCGCGAATTAACTATGGCTACACCTTC
CDR3 protein: CASSEAGARINYGYTF

D gene: TRBD2
J gene: TRBJ2-2
V gene: TRBV5-1
clone size: .
CDR3 DNA: TGCGCCAGCAGACCACTAGCGGGAGGGTTCGGGGAGCTGTTTTTT
CDR3 protein: CASRPLAGGFGELFF

D gene: TRBD1
J gene: TRBJ1-1
V gene: TRBV5-1
clone size: .
CDR3 DNA: TGCGCCAGCAGCTTCGGCATAACAGGGGGTGGTACTGAAGCTTTCTTT
CDR3 protein: CASSFGITGGGTEAFF

D gene: TRBD2
J gene: TRBJ2-3
V gene: TRBV10-2
clone size: .
CDR3 DNA: TGCGCCAGGCCGCCGGGACTAGCCACAGATACGCAGTATTTT
CDR3 protein: CARPPGLATDTQYF

D gene: .
J gene: TRBJ1-1
V gene: TRBV4-1
clone size: .
CDR3 DNA: TGCGCCAGCAGCCAAGAAGGTAGCGGGGACACTGAAGCTTTCTTT
CDR3 protein: CASSQEGSGDTEAFF

D gene: TRBD2
J gene: TRBJ2-1
V gene: TRBV7-2
clone size: .
CDR3 DNA: TGTGCCAGCAGCACAGCGGGACTAGCGGGAATATATGAGCAGTTCTTC
CDR3 protein: CASSTAGLAGIYEQFF

D gene: TRBD2
J gene: TRBJ2-5
V gene: TRBV7-9
clone size: once
CDR3 DNA: TGTGCCAGCAGCCACGGACTAGCGGGAGGCGGGGAGACCCAGTACTTC
CDR3 protein: CASSHGLAGGGETQYF

D gene: .
J gene: TRBJ2-5
V gene: TRBV20-1
clone size: once
CDR3 DNA: TGCAGTGCCCTAGGAGAGACCCAGTACTTC
CDR3 protein: CSALGETQYF

D gene: .
J gene: TRBJ2-7
V gene: TRBV4-1
clone size: few
CDR3 DNA: TGCGCCAGCAGCCAAGAGGTGGGGACAATACGGCAGCAGTACTTC
CDR3 protein: CASSQEVGTIRQQYF

D gene: TRBD1
J gene: TRBJ1-5
V gene: TRBV19
clone size: .
CDR3 DNA: TGTGCCAGTAGGACAGGGTATAGCAATCAGCCCCAGCATTTT
CDR3 protein: CASRTGYSNQPQHF

D gene: .
J gene: TRBJ2-7
V gene: TRBV10-2
clone size: .
CDR3 DNA: TGCGCCAGCAGTGAGTCGAGAGCGGGCCCCTTCGAGCAGTACTTC
CDR3 protein: CASSESRAGPFEQYF

D gene: TRBD1
J gene: TRBJ2-1
V gene: TRBV9
clone size: .
CDR3 DNA: TGTGCCAGCAGCGTAGCTCCGACAGGGCTTGGGGTTGAGCAGTTCTTC
CDR3 protein: CASSVAPTGLGVEQFF

D gene: TRBD1
J gene: TRBJ1-6
V gene: TRBV7-9
clone size: .
CDR3 DNA: TGTGCCAGCAGCACGACAGGGTATAATTCACCCCTCCACTTT
CDR3 protein: CASSTTGYNSPLHF

D gene: .
J gene: TRBJ1-5
V gene: TRBV2
clone size: .
CDR3 DNA: TGTGCCAGCAGGGGAACGGGGGGGGCCAATCAGCCCCAGCATTTT
CDR3 protein: CASRGTGGANQPQHF

D gene: TRBD1
J gene: TRBJ2-1
V gene: TRBV2
clone size: .
CDR3 DNA: TGTGCCAGCGGGGGACAGGGTTTGTACAATGAGCAGTTCTTC
CDR3 protein: CASGGQGLYNEQFF

D gene: .
J gene: TRBJ2-1
V gene: TRBV7-9
clone size: .
CDR3 DNA: TGTGCCAGCAGCTTAGGGACTAATTACAATGAGCAGTTCTTC
CDR3 protein: CASSLGTNYNEQFF

D gene: TRBD1
J gene: TRBJ1-5
V gene: TRBV30
clone size: .
CDR3 DNA: TGTGCCTGCTCTTCCGGGACAGGCAATCAGCCCCAGCATTTT
CDR3 protein: CACSSGTGNQPQHF

D gene: TRBD1
J gene: TRBJ1-4
V gene: TRBV19
clone size: .
CDR3 DNA: TGTGCCAGTAGCCTGGGACAGGGGGCCCAGGGGAAACTGTTTTTT
CDR3 protein: CASSLGQGAQGKLFF

D gene: .
J gene: TRBJ1-6
V gene: TRBV6-4
clone size: .
CDR3 DNA: TGTGCCGGACAAAGGTCACCCCTCCACTTT
CDR3 protein: CAGQRSPLHF

D gene: TRBD2
J gene: TRBJ2-1
V gene: TRBV4-1
clone size: .
CDR3 DNA: TGCGCCAGCAGCCAAGCGACTAGCGGGAACAATGAGCAGTTCTTC
CDR3 protein: CASSQATSGNNEQFF

D gene: TRBD2
J gene: TRBJ2-3
V gene: TRBV6-5
clone size: .
CDR3 DNA: TGTGCCAGCAGTTACACTAGCGGACTTTTCGATACGCAGTATTTT
CDR3 protein: CASSYTSGLFDTQYF

D gene: .
J gene: TRBJ2-7
V gene: TRBV5-6
clone size: .
CDR3 DNA: TGTGCCAGCAGTTACAGCCTGGGACTGACCTACGAGCAGTACTTC
CDR3 protein: CASSYSLGLTYEQYF

D gene: TRBD2
J gene: TRBJ2-5
V gene: TRBV9
clone size: few
CDR3 DNA: TGTGCCAGCAGCGTAGGGACTAGCTTTGAGACCCAGTACTTC
CDR3 protein: CASSVGTSFETQYF

D gene: .
J gene: TRBJ2-3
V gene: TRBV19
clone size: .
CDR3 DNA: TGTGCCAGTAGCCGGCTCCTAGAAGAGCAGTATTTT
CDR3 protein: CASSRLLEEQYF

D gene: .
J gene: TRBJ1-1
V gene: TRBV19
clone size: .
CDR3 DNA: TGTGCCAGTAGTATGGATTCGGGTTTTGGCACTGAAGCTTTCTTT
CDR3 protein: CASSMDSGFGTEAFF

D gene: .
J gene: TRBJ1-5
V gene: TRBV3-1/TRBV3-2
clone size: .
CDR3 DNA: TGTGCCAGCAGCCAGAATTTAGGGGGCAATCAGCCCCAGCATTTT
CDR3 protein: CASSQNLGGNQPQHF

D gene: TRBD1
J gene: TRBJ1-1
V gene: TRBV19
clone size: .
CDR3 DNA: TGTGCCAGTAGTACGGTGACAGGGGATATGAACACTGAAGCTTTCTTT
CDR3 protein: CASSTVTGDMNTEAFF

D gene: .
J gene: TRBJ2-7
V gene: TRBV7-2
clone size: once
CDR3 DNA: TGTGCCAGCAGCCCCATCTCTATGAGCTACGAGCAGTACTTC
CDR3 protein: CASSPISMSYEQYF

D gene: TRBD1
J gene: TRBJ1-1
V gene: TRBV27
clone size: .
CDR3 DNA: TGTGCCGTAACGGGACAGGGCTCAAACACTGAAGCTTTCTTT
CDR3 protein: CAVTGQGSNTEAFF

D gene: TRBD1
J gene: TRBJ2-3
V gene: TRBV18
clone size: .
CDR3 DNA: TGTGCCAGCACGGGACAGGGAGAAGATACGCAGTATTTT
CDR3 protein: CASTGQGEDTQYF

D gene: TRBD1
J gene: TRBJ2-5
V gene: TRBV5-6
clone size: once
CDR3 DNA: TGTGCCAGCAGCTTGGGGGGACAGGGGTATGAGACCCAGTACTTC
CDR3 protein: CASSLGGQGYETQYF

D gene: TRBD2
J gene: TRBJ2-1
V gene: TRBV27
clone size: .
CDR3 DNA: TGTGCCAGCAGTGCGGCGGGGGGTCGCTATGAGCAGTTCTTC
CDR3 protein: CASSAAGGRYEQFF

D gene: .
J gene: TRBJ1-2
V gene: TRBV7-9
clone size: .
CDR3 DNA: TGTGCCAGCAGCTTAGAGCCAGGGGAATACTATGGCTACACCTTC
CDR3 protein: CASSLEPGEYYGYTF

D gene: .
J gene: TRBJ2-4
V gene: TRBV19
clone size: .
CDR3 DNA: TGTGCCAGTAGTACTCCCAAAAACATTCAGTACTTC
CDR3 protein: CASSTPKNIQYF

D gene: TRBD1
J gene: TRBJ2-2
V gene: TRBV28
clone size: .
CDR3 DNA: TGTGCCAGCGGACAGGACACCGGGGAGCTGTTTTTT
CDR3 protein: CASGQDTGELFF

D gene: TRBD2
J gene: TRBJ2-5
V gene: TRBV7-9
clone size: .
CDR3 DNA: TGTGCCAGCACCTACGGGGGGGCTGGACAAGAGACCCAGTACTTC
CDR3 protein: CASTYGGAGQETQYF

D gene: TRBD2
J gene: TRBJ2-2
V gene: TRBV7-9
clone size: .
CDR3 DNA: TGTGCCAGCAGCTTAAAGACTAGCGGGAGGGTCACCGGGGAGCTGTTTTTT
CDR3 protein: CASSLKTSGRVTGELFF

D gene: TRBD2
J gene: TRBJ2-1
V gene: TRBV29-1
clone size: .
CDR3 DNA: TGCAGCGGCGGGTTAGCGGGAGACAATGAGCAGTTCTTC
CDR3 protein: CSGGLAGDNEQFF

D gene: .
J gene: TRBJ2-1
V gene: TRBV5-5
clone size: few
CDR3 DNA: TGTGCCAGCAGCTGGCCCCACAATGAGCAGTTCTTC
CDR3 protein: CASSWPHNEQFF

D gene: TRBD2
J gene: TRBJ2-2
V gene: TRBV2
clone size: .
CDR3 DNA: TGTGCCAGCAGTGAACGGCCTAGCGGGACCGGGGAGCTGTTTTTT
CDR3 protein: CASSERPSGTGELFF

D gene: .
J gene: TRBJ2-2
V gene: TRBV10-1
clone size: .
CDR3 DNA: TGCGCCAGCAGCGGGGTGGCCGGGGAGCTGTTTTTT
CDR3 protein: CASSGVAGELFF

D gene: TRBD1
J gene: TRBJ2-3
V gene: TRBV5-1
clone size: .
CDR3 DNA: TGCGCCAGCAGCGCGACAGGGAGACGTCCCACAGATACGCAGTATTTT
CDR3 protein: CASSATGRRPTDTQYF

D gene: .
J gene: TRBJ1-1
V gene: TRBV12-5
clone size: .
CDR3 DNA: TGTGCTAGTGGTTTGCCCGGGGAGGGGATGAACACTGAAGCTTTCTTT
CDR3 protein: CASGLPGEGMNTEAFF

D gene: .
J gene: TRBJ2-3
V gene: TRBV18
clone size: few
CDR3 DNA: TGTGCCAGCTCACCAAGTCAGGGGACAGATACGCAGTATTTT
CDR3 protein: CASSPSQGTDTQYF

D gene: TRBD1
J gene: TRBJ2-1
V gene: TRBV13
clone size: .
CDR3 DNA: TGTGCCAGCAGCTTAAGAGACAGGGGTCACAATGAGCAGTTCTTC
CDR3 protein: CASSLRDRGHNEQFF

D gene: .
J gene: TRBJ1-5
V gene: TRBV12-2
clone size: .
CDR3 DNA: TGTGCAAGTCGCCATCCGGGACAGATAATACAGCCCCAGCATTTT
CDR3 protein: CASRHPGQIIQPQHF

D gene: .
J gene: TRBJ2-7
V gene: TRBV2
clone size: .
CDR3 DNA: TGTGCCAGCAGTTTACCTACAGGGGGGGATTCCTACGAGCAGTACTTC
CDR3 protein: CASSLPTGGDSYEQYF

D gene: TRBD1
J gene: TRBJ1-4
V gene: TRBV29-1
clone size: .
CDR3 DNA: TGCAGCGTGGGACAGGGGGTTGGGGAAAAACTGTTTTTT
CDR3 protein: CSVGQGVGEKLFF

D gene: .
J gene: TRBJ2-7
V gene: TRBV29-1
clone size: few
CDR3 DNA: TGCAGCGTTGGTGGGGAGAATTTTGAGCAGTACTTC
CDR3 protein: CSVGGENFEQYF

D gene: .
J gene: TRBJ1-1
V gene: TRBV6-2/TRBV6-3
clone size: few
CDR3 DNA: TGTGCCAGCAGTTTTATGGAGGGGCACACTGAAGCTTTCTTT
CDR3 protein: CASSFMEGHTEAFF

D gene: .
J gene: TRBJ1-1
V gene: TRBV19
clone size: .
CDR3 DNA: TGTGCCAGTAGTATAGATCTAGGAACAGGCCTCAACACTGAAGCTTTCTTT
CDR3 protein: CASSIDLGTGLNTEAFF

D gene: .
J gene: TRBJ1-3
V gene: TRBV15
clone size: .
CDR3 DNA: TGTGCCACCAGCAGGAAACTTTCCGGGACAACGGACTCTGGAAACACCATATATTTT
CDR3 protein: CATSRKLSGTTDSGNTIYF

D gene: .
J gene: TRBJ2-4
V gene: TRBV2
clone size: .
CDR3 DNA: TGTGCCAGCAGTGGTTGGGAGCTAGCCAAAAACATTCAGTACTTC
CDR3 protein: CASSGWELAKNIQYF